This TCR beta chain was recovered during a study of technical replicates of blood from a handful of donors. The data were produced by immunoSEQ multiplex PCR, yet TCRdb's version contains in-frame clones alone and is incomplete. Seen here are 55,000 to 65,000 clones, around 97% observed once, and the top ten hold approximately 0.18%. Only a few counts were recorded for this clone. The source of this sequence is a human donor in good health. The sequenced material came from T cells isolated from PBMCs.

DNA of the CDR3: TGCGCCAGCAGCATTGGGACAGGGCCCCTGGGCTACACCTTC. Translated: CASSIGTGPLGYTF. The gene calls are TRBV5-1 and TRBJ1-2; 9 positions match TRBD1. This CDR3 is 14 amino acids long. V was clipped by 4 bases and J by 8 bases; unmatched bases: 9. Germline assignment: CDR1 SGHRS and CDR2 YFSETQ.